What follows is one TCR beta chain and its context. Antigen unknown. This entry belongs to a study of shared clonotypes between healthy human individuals. Findings and caveats of the study: Across subsets, estimated richness was generally greater for naive than for memory populations.

The CDR3 has 14 residues. Trimming cost V 8 bases and J 12 bases, with 20 bases left between them. Germline CDR1 is MDHEN and CDR2 is SYDVKM. Libraries were prepared by immunoSEQ multiplex PCR; TCRdb keeps only in-frame clonotypes and omits some of them. The sample has 2 million to 2.5 million clones, around 93% seen once. The chain has TRBV28 and TRBJ1-6; possible D gene TRBD1, 5 bases. The specimen was naive CD4+ T cells from PBMCs. As to subset: CD45RA+ positively selected. The TCR was taken from a man aged 18 to 29 in good health. Some clones in this sample may be carry-over from other donors' samples. CDR3 coding DNA: TGTGCCAGCCTTCACGCGGGGGGGTTGTTACCCCTCCACTTT. Its protein is CASLHAGGLLPLHF.